Sequencing of this TCR beta chain was carried out in a study of cytomegalovirus exposure and HLA in healthy donors. V gave up 5 bases and J gave up 6 bases, with 10 bases separating them. CDR3 size: 12 residues. The germline V gene has CDR1 SGHVS and CDR2 FQNEAQ. Measured with immunoSEQ multiplex PCR; TCRdb has only the in-frame clones, and not every one. The sample yields over 150,000 clones, about 89% seen once. The J gene is TRBJ1-1, the V gene TRBV7-8; a weak D match, TRBD1 (6 bases). The sequenced material came from PBMCs. The receptor's source is a woman aged 18-35 years in good health and CMV-seropositive. CDR3: CASSRDNSEAFF. The CDR3, as DNA: TGTGCCAGCAGCCGGGACAATTCTGAAGCTTTCTTT.